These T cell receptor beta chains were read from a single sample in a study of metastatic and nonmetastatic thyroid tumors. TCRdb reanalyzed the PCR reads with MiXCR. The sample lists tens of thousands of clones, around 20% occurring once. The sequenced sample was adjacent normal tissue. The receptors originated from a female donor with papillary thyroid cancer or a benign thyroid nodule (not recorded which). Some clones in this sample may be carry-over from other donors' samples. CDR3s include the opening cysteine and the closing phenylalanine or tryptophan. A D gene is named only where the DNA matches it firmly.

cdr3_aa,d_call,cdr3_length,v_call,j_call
CASSVDLAVTYNEQFF,TRBD2,16,TRBV9,TRBJ2-1
CASSTGTSGHYNEQFF,TRBD2,16,TRBV9,TRBJ2-1
CASSPRGRSYEQYF,.,14,TRBV28,TRBJ2-7
CAWSGPRGLNYGYTF,.,15,TRBV30,TRBJ1-2
CATSDSIAGLQETQYF,TRBD2,16,TRBV24-1,TRBJ2-5
CASSRDVGSGNTIYF,.,15,TRBV12-3/TRBV12-4,TRBJ1-3
CASIGANSGANVLTF,.,15,TRBV19,TRBJ2-6
CASSFIGGAGETQYF,TRBD2,15,TRBV5-1,TRBJ2-5
CASSAGQSNEQFF,.,13,TRBV5-4,TRBJ2-1
CASSWSGTSAYEQYF,TRBD2,15,TRBV5-6,TRBJ2-7
CASSQAGEKRNEQFF,TRBD2,15,TRBV11-1,TRBJ2-1
CASIPSGSPYNEQFF,TRBD2,15,TRBV12-3/TRBV12-4,TRBJ2-1
CASSSWTDTDTQYF,.,14,TRBV28,TRBJ2-3
CASSQQERVQETQYF,.,15,TRBV4-1,TRBJ2-5
CASTEASYEQYF,.,12,TRBV6-1,TRBJ2-7
CASSLGTSGRMNF,TRBD2,13,TRBV28,TRBJ2-7
CASSLSYVVAKGAEAFF,.,17,TRBV27,TRBJ1-1
CASNPWTGDSPLHF,TRBD1,14,TRBV2,TRBJ1-6
CASRPSLGSGGEKFF,TRBD2,15,TRBV7-3,TRBJ2-1
CAGSIEGSNQPQHF,.,14,TRBV19,TRBJ1-5